This T cell receptor beta chain was obtained from a study of blood T cell repertoires in COVID-19. Libraries were prepared by immunoSEQ multiplex PCR; TCRdb keeps only in-frame clonotypes and omits some of them. This sample has some 240,000 clones; approximately 90% occur once, and the top ten carry around 7.2%. The clonotype comes from a man in his sixties who had recovered from COVID-19. Source material: peripheral blood.

Here the CDR3 DNA reads TGTGCCTGGAGAACGCAGGGGGCATCAAGCAATCAGCCCCAGCATTTT. Protein sequence: CAWRTQGASSNQPQHF. The V and J genes are TRBV30 and TRBJ1-5, with 8 bases identical to TRBD1. V lost 3 bases and J lost 1; bases outside the gene matches: 8. CDR3 size: 16 residues. Germline V lookup: CDR1 GTSNPN, CDR2 SVGIG (reference sequence).